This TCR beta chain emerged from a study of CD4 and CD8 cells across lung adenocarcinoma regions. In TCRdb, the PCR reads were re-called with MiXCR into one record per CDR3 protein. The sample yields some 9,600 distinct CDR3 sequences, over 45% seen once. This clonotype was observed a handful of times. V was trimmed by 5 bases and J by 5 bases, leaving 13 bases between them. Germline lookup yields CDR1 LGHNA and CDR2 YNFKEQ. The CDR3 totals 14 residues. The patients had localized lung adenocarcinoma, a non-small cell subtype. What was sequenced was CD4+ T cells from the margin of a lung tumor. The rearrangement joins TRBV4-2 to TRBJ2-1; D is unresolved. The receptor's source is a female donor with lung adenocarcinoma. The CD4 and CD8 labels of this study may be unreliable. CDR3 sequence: CASSGIGRNNEQFF. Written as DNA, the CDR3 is TGTGCCAGCAGCGGGATTGGCCGGAACAATGAGCAGTTCTTC.